This record covers a single T cell receptor (beta chain). The data stem from a study of T cell changes during pregnancy in multiple sclerosis. The CDR3 is made up of 14 amino acids. The ends lost 7 bases at V and 3 bases at J; junction bases unmatched: 6. Germline CDR1 and CDR2: LNHDA and SQIVND (reference sequence). Some clones are missing from TCRdb's copy, which holds only in-frame ones; the method was immunoSEQ multiplex PCR. Of 65,000 to 80,000 clones in the sample, more than 80% were seen once. The TCR sequence derives from a female donor with multiple sclerosis, enrolled in a pregnancy study. Sample: CD4+ T cells from peripheral blood mononuclear cells, taken before pregnancy. The chain couples TRBV19 to TRBJ1-1, with TRBD1 matching over 9 bases. The CDR3 DNA reads TGTGCCAGTACCAACAGGGGGCATGACACTGAAGCTTTCTTT. Residues: CASTNRGHDTEAFF.